The rows below give T cell receptor beta chains drawn from one sample of a study of T-cell memory formation after mild COVID-19. Each CDR3 protein gets one entry after TCRdb re-called the 5' RACE reads with MiXCR. The data hold about half a million distinct CDR3 sequences, with roughly 18% observed a single time. The sequencing sample was made of PBMCs or a T cell subset sorted from them (not recorded which). The receptor source for this set is an adult woman who had mild COVID-19 (a few samples of this study predate the infection). Cell type and time point are not known. Each CDR3 is given without its conserved first and last residue. Size values are once, few and many counts, or a class for expanded clones, and some rows have none.

clone size: .
V gene: TRBV7-9
J gene: TRBJ2-7
CDR3 protein: ASSLGPGRTYEQY

clone size: few
V gene: TRBV27
J gene: TRBJ2-3
CDR3 protein: ASSFSRTDTQY

clone size: .
V gene: TRBV12-3/TRBV12-4
J gene: TRBJ2-1
CDR3 protein: ASSLRPGLAGHSYNEQF

clone size: few
V gene: TRBV12-3/TRBV12-4
J gene: TRBJ1-1
CDR3 protein: ASSFRTGGGGWTEAF

clone size: few
V gene: TRBV7-2
J gene: TRBJ1-1
CDR3 protein: ASSLALIWQAMNTEAF

clone size: .
V gene: TRBV7-2
J gene: TRBJ2-3
CDR3 protein: ASSLGSGRVADTQY

clone size: .
V gene: TRBV29-1
J gene: TRBJ1-2
CDR3 protein: SVADSFYGYT

clone size: .
V gene: TRBV19
J gene: TRBJ2-7
CDR3 protein: ASSLWTSYEQY

clone size: few
V gene: TRBV21-1
J gene: TRBJ2-2
CDR3 protein: ASSKAGQGAGSNTGELF

clone size: .
V gene: TRBV4-3
J gene: TRBJ2-1
CDR3 protein: ASSQAPTSGRKEQF

clone size: few
V gene: TRBV12-3/TRBV12-4
J gene: TRBJ1-1
CDR3 protein: ASNRQGPNTEAF

clone size: .
V gene: TRBV9
J gene: TRBJ2-1
CDR3 protein: ASSPVASGYYNEQF

clone size: .
V gene: TRBV7-9
J gene: TRBJ2-7
CDR3 protein: ASSFEGTTSEQY

clone size: .
V gene: TRBV12-3/TRBV12-4
J gene: TRBJ1-4
CDR3 protein: ASSERGVSFGKLF

clone size: few
V gene: TRBV12-3/TRBV12-4
J gene: TRBJ2-1
CDR3 protein: ASSLTGGIFRNEQF

clone size: .
V gene: TRBV7-9
J gene: TRBJ1-5
CDR3 protein: ASSLGTSSNQPQH

clone size: many
V gene: TRBV5-1
J gene: TRBJ2-6
CDR3 protein: ASSLSGSGANVLT

clone size: .
V gene: TRBV2
J gene: TRBJ2-1
CDR3 protein: ASRAGTSPHEQF

clone size: .
V gene: TRBV5-1
J gene: TRBJ2-7
CDR3 protein: ASSDRDRGVRSYEQY

clone size: .
V gene: TRBV4-1
J gene: TRBJ2-1
CDR3 protein: ASSEPQGHEQF

clone size: few
V gene: TRBV27
J gene: TRBJ2-1
CDR3 protein: ASSPGTSGASYNEQF

clone size: few
V gene: TRBV12-3/TRBV12-4
J gene: TRBJ1-1
CDR3 protein: ASSYRGESTEAF

clone size: few
V gene: TRBV2
J gene: TRBJ2-3
CDR3 protein: ASRDSGTSGMQY

clone size: few
V gene: TRBV27
J gene: TRBJ1-1
CDR3 protein: ASSPVGVPRTEAF

clone size: few
V gene: TRBV2
J gene: TRBJ2-7
CDR3 protein: ASKLDRSSYEQY

clone size: .
V gene: TRBV19
J gene: TRBJ1-2
CDR3 protein: ASSTRPRQGGGYT

clone size: .
V gene: TRBV20-1
J gene: TRBJ1-2
CDR3 protein: SARVPTNYGYT

clone size: few
V gene: TRBV5-1
J gene: TRBJ2-7
CDR3 protein: ASSIGLAGLSYEQY

clone size: .
V gene: TRBV11-3
J gene: TRBJ2-7
CDR3 protein: ASSPGQGAASSYEQY

clone size: many
V gene: TRBV12-3/TRBV12-4
J gene: TRBJ2-3
CDR3 protein: ASSPGLAGVGADTQY

clone size: few
V gene: TRBV7-9
J gene: TRBJ1-2
CDR3 protein: ASRPQGKGYGYT

clone size: .
V gene: TRBV28
J gene: TRBJ1-5
CDR3 protein: ASSSKYRGHGGQPQH

clone size: few
V gene: TRBV20-1
J gene: TRBJ2-5
CDR3 protein: SARIRGSQETQY

clone size: .
V gene: TRBV10-3
J gene: TRBJ2-1
CDR3 protein: AISEWLAGEYNEQF

clone size: many
V gene: TRBV7-6
J gene: TRBJ2-7
CDR3 protein: ASSLERGLPSYEQY

clone size: .
V gene: TRBV15
J gene: TRBJ2-3
CDR3 protein: ATRNLGGGLRDTQY